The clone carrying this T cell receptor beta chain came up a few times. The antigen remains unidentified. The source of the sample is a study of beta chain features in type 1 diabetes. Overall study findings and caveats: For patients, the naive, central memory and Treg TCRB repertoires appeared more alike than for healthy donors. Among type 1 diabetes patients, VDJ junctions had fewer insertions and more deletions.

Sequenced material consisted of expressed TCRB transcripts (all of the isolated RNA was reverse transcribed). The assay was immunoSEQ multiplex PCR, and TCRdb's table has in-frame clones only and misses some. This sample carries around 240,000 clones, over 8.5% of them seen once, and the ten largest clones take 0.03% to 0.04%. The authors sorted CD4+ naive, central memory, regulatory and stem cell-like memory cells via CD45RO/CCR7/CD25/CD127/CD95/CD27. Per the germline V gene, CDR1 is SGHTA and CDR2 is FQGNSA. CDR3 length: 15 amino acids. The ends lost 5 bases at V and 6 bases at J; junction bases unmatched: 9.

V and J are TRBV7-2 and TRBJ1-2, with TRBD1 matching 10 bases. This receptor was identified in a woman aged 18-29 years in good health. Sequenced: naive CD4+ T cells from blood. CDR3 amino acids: CASSTPGQGFNGYTF. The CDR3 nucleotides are TGTGCCAGCAGCACCCCGGGACAGGGGTTCAATGGCTACACCTTC.